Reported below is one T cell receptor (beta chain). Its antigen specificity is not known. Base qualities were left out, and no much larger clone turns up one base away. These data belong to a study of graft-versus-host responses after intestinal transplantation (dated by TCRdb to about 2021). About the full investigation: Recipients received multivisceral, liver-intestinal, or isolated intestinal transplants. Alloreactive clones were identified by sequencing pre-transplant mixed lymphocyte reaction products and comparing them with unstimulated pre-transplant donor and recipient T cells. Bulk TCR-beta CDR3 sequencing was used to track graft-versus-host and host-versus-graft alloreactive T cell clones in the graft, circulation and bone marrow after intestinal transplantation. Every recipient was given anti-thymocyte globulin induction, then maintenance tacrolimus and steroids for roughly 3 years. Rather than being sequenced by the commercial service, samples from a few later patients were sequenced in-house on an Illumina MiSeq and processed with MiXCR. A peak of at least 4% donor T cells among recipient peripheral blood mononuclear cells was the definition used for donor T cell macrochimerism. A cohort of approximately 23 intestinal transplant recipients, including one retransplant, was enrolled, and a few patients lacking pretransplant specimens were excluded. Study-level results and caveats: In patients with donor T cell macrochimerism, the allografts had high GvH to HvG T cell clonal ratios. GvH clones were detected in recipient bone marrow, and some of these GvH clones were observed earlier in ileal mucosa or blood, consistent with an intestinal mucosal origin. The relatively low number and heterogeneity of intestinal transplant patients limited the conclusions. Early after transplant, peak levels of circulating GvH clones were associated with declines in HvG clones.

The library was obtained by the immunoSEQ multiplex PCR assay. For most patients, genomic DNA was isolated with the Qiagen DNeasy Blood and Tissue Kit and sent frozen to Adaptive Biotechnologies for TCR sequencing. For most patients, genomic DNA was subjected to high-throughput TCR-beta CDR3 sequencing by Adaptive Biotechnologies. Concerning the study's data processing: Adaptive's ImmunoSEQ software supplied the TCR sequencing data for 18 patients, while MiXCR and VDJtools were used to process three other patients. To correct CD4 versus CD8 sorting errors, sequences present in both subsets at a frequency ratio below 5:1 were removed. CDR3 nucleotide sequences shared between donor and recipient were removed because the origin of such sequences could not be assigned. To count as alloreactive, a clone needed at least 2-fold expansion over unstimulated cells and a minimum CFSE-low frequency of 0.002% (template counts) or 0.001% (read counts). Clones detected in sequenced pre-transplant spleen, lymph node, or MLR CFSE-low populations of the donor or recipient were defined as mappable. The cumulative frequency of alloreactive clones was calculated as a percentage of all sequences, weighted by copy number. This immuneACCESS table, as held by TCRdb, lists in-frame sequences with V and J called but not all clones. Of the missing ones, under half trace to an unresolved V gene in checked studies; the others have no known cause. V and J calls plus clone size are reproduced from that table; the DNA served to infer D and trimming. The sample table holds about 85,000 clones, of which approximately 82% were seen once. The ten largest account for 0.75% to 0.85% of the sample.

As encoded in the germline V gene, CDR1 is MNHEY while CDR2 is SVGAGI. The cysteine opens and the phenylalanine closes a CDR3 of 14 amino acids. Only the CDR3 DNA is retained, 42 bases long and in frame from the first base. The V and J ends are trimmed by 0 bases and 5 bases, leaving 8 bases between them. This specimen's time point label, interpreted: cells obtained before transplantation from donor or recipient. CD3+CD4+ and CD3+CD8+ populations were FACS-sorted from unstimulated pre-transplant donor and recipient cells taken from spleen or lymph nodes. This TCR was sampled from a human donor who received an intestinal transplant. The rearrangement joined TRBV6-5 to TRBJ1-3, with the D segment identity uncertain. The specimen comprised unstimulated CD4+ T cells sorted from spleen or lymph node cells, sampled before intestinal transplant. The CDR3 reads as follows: CASSYSALRNTIYF. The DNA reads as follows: TGTGCCAGCAGTTACTCCGCACTCCGAAACACCATATATTTT.